This T cell receptor beta chain was sequenced for a study of identical twins (dated by TCRdb to about 2016). Background on the whole study: To test whether fetal clonotypes persist, this study deep-sequenced TCR alpha and beta repertoires from monozygotic twins, from unrelated adults of various ages, and from cord blood. Replicate twin experiments were performed at different times using different library preparation protocols to rule out contamination. The investigation overall reported the following: Abundant cord blood beta clonotypes carried fewer insertions; young adult naive repertoires showed a weaker similar trend, while memory repertoires showed none. Conclusions relied on cross-sectional statistical analysis, since the same donors could not be followed over many years. A weaker excess of twin sharing was found in beta out-of-frame sequences because the signal-to-noise ratio was lowered by fewer shared sequences. Invariant T cells such as MAIT and iNKT could partly confound zero-insertion analyses, though diverse VJ usage argued against this for most clonotypes. Compared with coincidental sharing between unrelated individuals, an excess of low generation-probability sequences was observed among out-of-frame TCR alpha sequences shared between twins. Out-of-frame TCR alpha sharing in monozygotic twins was systematically underestimated by recombination models, whereas sharing between unrelated individuals was in agreement with the recombination models.

Note on this clonotype: Which antigen it targets is not known. The sample holds no much larger clone one base away, and base qualities are not on file.

Library creation used 5' RACE. The data were produced on an Illumina HiSeq 2000. Template switching introduced a universal primer binding site; the final cDNA contained a unique molecular identifier, enabling accurate counting of TCR cDNA molecules. Specific primers in the conserved constant-segment region were used to synthesize first-strand cDNA for TCR alpha and beta chains. To control for contamination, each cDNA library was double barcoded with a SMART-Mk sample barcode plus Illumina barcodes. TruSeq adapter sequences along with Illumina sample barcodes were introduced in two successive PCR steps. Sequencing of the TCR alpha and beta cDNA libraries was done on the Illumina HiSeq platform using custom primers. As for how the authors treated the data: MiGEC processed the raw reads to extract unique molecular identifiers, while MiXCR was used to determine the CDR3 positions. For each individual, recombination models were inferred using an EM algorithm with the repgenHMM and IGoR tools. Shared clonotype analysis was performed with the tcR package in R, normalizing sharing by the product of cloneset sizes. To study raw recombination free of thymic and clonal selection effects, out-of-frame nonproductive sequences were analyzed. In-frame beta chains were kept once TCRdb had trimmed the public reads at Q25 with fastp and called clones with MiXCR. Rows are combined by CDR3 protein, so each entry shows the most common genes and DNA. These V and J calls are TCRdb output, not the study's own analysis. The sample contains some 1,700,000 distinct CDR3 sequences, less than 35% of them found a single time. 0.27% of the sample is taken by the ten largest.

Only healthy Caucasian donors were included. Including the terminal cysteine and phenylalanine, the CDR3 comprises 14 residues. The DNA shown is the 42-base CDR3, in frame from base 1. CDR1 SGHRS and CDR2 YFSETQ were looked up in the germline V gene. V loses 5 bases at its end and J loses 2 bases; junction bases beyond the gene matches: 3. This clonotype was sampled from a newborn girl in good health. The sequenced material came from cord blood. The chain couples TRBV5-1 to TRBJ2-7, with 11 middle bases fitting TRBD2. The CDR3 protein is CASSNSGGAYEQYF. The bases read TGCGCCAGCAGTAATAGCGGGGGGGCCTACGAGCAGTACTTC.